A single sample gave rise to the 13 T cell receptor beta chains below, sequenced in a study of blood T cell repertoires in COVID-19. Measured with immunoSEQ multiplex PCR; TCRdb has only the in-frame clones, and not every one. The table lists around 190,000 clones, roughly 87% of them singletons, with 6.5% to 9.5% in the top ten. Sequences were obtained from peripheral blood. The receptors were sampled from a woman aged 60-75 years with COVID-19, enrolled during active disease.

The chain carries TRBV14 and TRBJ2-5; possibly TRBD2 for D (6 bases). Germline V CDR1 and CDR2: SGHDN, FVKESK. Between the trimmed V and J ends, which lost 0 bases and 0 bases, there was a span of 14 bases. This CDR3 contains 17 residues. In DNA, the CDR3 is TGTGCCAGCAGCCAAGATACGGGGGTTTCGTACCAAGAGACCCAGTACTTC. This translates into CASSQDTGVSYQETQYF.

This clone was observed a single time. The rearrangement uses TRBV29-1 and TRBJ1-2; 11 nucleotides agree with TRBD1. CDR3 length equals 15 residues. The V gene end was trimmed by 6 bases and the J gene end by 6 bases; junction bases not matched to a gene: 12. Germline V lookup: CDR1 SQVTM, CDR2 ANQGSEA. The CDR3 is CSVSSGTGGPNGYTF. The CDR3 nucleotides are TGCAGCGTATCCTCCGGGACAGGGGGACCTAATGGCTACACCTTC.

The chain is built from TRBV11-2 and TRBJ2-7, with 11 nucleotides matching TRBD2. Germline CDR1 is SGHAT and CDR2 is FQNNGV. There are 17 residues in the CDR3. V was pared by 3 bases and J by 3 bases, with 10 bases of the junction left unmatched. Written as DNA, the CDR3 is TGTGCCAGCAGCTTCTTTCCCGGGACTAGCGGAAACTACGAGCAGTACTTC. This encodes CASSFFPGTSGNYEQYF.

The V gene is TRBV5-1, the J gene TRBJ2-3; 7 bases line up with TRBD1. Germline V CDR1 and CDR2: SGHRS, YFSETQ. The CDR3 has 16 residues. J lost 0 bases, V lost 0 bases, and 4 bases had no gene match. Written as DNA, the CDR3 is TGCGCCAGCAGCTTGGTTGGGACAGACAGCACAGATACGCAGTATTTT. This gives the protein CASSLVGTDSTDTQYF.

J is TRBJ2-1 and V is TRBV11-3, with 10 positions matching TRBD2. CDR3 length equals 13 residues. V trimming: 6 bases; J trimming: 10 bases; junction bases outside the gene matches: 6. In germline, CDR1 is SGHNT, CDR2 YENEEA. This chain's CDR3 is CASRASGSNEQFF. Here the CDR3 DNA reads TGTGCCAGCAGGGCTAGCGGGAGTAACGAGCAGTTCTTC. Full variable domain (rest looked up from reference TRBV11-3 and TRBJ2-1): EAGVVQSPRYKIIEKKQPVAFWCNPISGHNTLYWYLQNLGQGPELLIRYENEEAVDDSQLPKDRFSAERLKGVDSTLKIQPAELGDSAVYLCASRASGSNEQFFGPGTRLTVL.

V and J are TRBV20-1 and TRBJ2-3; D remains ambiguous. The CDR3 spans 13 residues. Per the germline V gene, CDR1 is DFQATT and CDR2 is SNEGSKA (reference sequence). Trimming stripped 3 bases from V and 5 bases from J, with 12 bases between. The CDR3 sequence: CSASSDGEDTQYF. The CDR3 nucleotides are TGCAGTGCTAGTTCAGACGGAGAAGATACGCAGTATTTT.

This sequence joins TRBV18 and TRBJ2-3; 8 positions agree with TRBD1. Germline V CDR1 and CDR2: KGHSH, LQKENI. The length of the CDR3 is 15 residues. V dropped 3 bases and J dropped 3; count of bases not matched to a gene: 5. CDR3 protein: CASSPDRVSTDTQYF. CDR3 nucleotides: TGTGCCAGCTCACCGGACAGGGTCTCGACAGATACGCAGTATTTT. Complete variable domain (other parts from reference TRBV18 and TRBJ2-3): NAGVMQNPRHLVRRRGQEARLRCSPMKGHSHVYWYRQLPEEGLKFMVYLQKENIIDESGMPKERFSAEFPKEGPSILRIQQVVRGDSAAYFCASSPDRVSTDTQYFGPGTRLTVL.

The chain's CDR3 is CAWSWDRGTEAFF. The CDR3 bases are TGTGCCTGGAGCTGGGACAGGGGGACTGAAGCTTTCTTT. The rearrangement joins TRBV30 to TRBJ1-1; 11 bases fit TRBD1. Unmatched junction bases numbered 2, after V lost 3 bases and J lost 5 bases. Looked up from germline, CDR1 is GTSNPN and CDR2 is SVGIG (reference sequence). The CDR3 extends over 13 amino acids.

This clone was seen just once. The V gene is TRBV2, the J gene TRBJ1-6; a weak D match, TRBD1 (5 bases). The V end lost 2 bases, the J end lost 5 bases, and 16 bases lay between the germline ends. The germline CDR1 and CDR2 sequences are SNHLY and FYNNEI. The CDR3 runs to 17 residues. The chain's CDR3 is CASSELSSRADNSPLHF. In nucleotides, the CDR3 is TGTGCCAGCAGTGAATTGAGTTCCAGGGCCGATAATTCACCCCTCCACTTT.

The V gene is TRBV11-3, the J gene TRBJ1-1, with D unresolved. Trimming took 1 base from V and 1 from J, leaving 4 bases between them. Germline lookup yields CDR1 SGHNT and CDR2 YENEEA. This CDR3 is 13 amino acids long. CDR3 nucleotides: TGTGCCAGCAGCTTAGGAGGGAACACTGAAGCTTTCTTT. Protein sequence: CASSLGGNTEAFF.

The chain links TRBV11-3 to TRBJ2-7; 8 bases are a match to TRBD1. The CDR3 spans 16 residues. From germline, CDR1 is SGHNT and CDR2 YENEEA. Germline trimming cut 3 bases from V and 6 bases from J; bases unmatched to any gene: 13. CDR3 in DNA: TGTGCCAGCAGCTTGAGGGGACAGGCAGACTTAGGCGAGCAGTACGTC. Protein sequence: CASSLRGQADLGEQYV.

This chain connects TRBV29-1 to TRBJ2-1; D is perhaps TRBD1 (6 bases). Germline CDR1 is SQVTM and CDR2 is ANQGSEA. This CDR3 comprises 14 residues. V shed 0 bases and J shed 1 base, with 7 bases lying between them. The CDR3 loop is CSVEDGQSYNEQFF. The CDR3 bases are TGCAGCGTTGAAGACGGACAGTCCTACAATGAGCAGTTCTTC.

The chain recombines TRBV12-3 or TRBV12-4 with TRBJ2-3; D not certain. The CDR3 is made up of 11 amino acids. Trimming took off 7 bases at V and 2 bases at J, with 4 bases between the two ends. CDR3 coding DNA: TGTGCCAGCACCAACACAGATACGCAGTATTTT. This sequence encodes CASTNTDTQYF.